The next 27 T cell receptor beta chains were all read from a single sample in a study of vaccination effects on CD4 cells after COVID-19. The culture ran for approximately 10 days before CD4+ T cells were isolated. Clones were sequenced by immunoSEQ multiplex PCR, and TCRdb holds only the in-frame ones, with some missing. Found here are some 39,000 clones, 82% of them singletons; the top ten hold approximately 3%. Their recognized antigens are unknown. This specimen was CD4+ T cells from PBMCs cultured without peptide, taken before COVID-19 vaccination. The source of these receptors is a human donor who received a COVID-19 vaccine.

This clone was picked up one time. The CDR3 nucleotides read TGTGCCAGCAGCGTTCAGCGGACCGACATGCAGTACGTC. This codes for CASSVQRTDMQYV. This rearrangement joins TRBV5-6 to TRBJ2-7; D is perhaps TRBD2 (5 bases). Trimming shortened V by 4 bases and J by 9 bases, and 17 bases separated the two germline ends. The CDR3 has 13 amino acids. Per germline, CDR1 SGHDT and CDR2 YYEEEE.

The V gene is TRBV5-1, the J gene TRBJ1-2, with D possibly matching TRBD1 (6 bases). This CDR3 has 12 residues. CDR1 and CDR2 from the germline V gene are SGHRS and YFSETQ. Trimming removed 4 bases from V and 7 bases from J, with 11 bases in between. DNA of the CDR3: TGCGCCAGCAGCCCCCAGGGGAGTGGCTACACCTTC. This gives the protein CASSPQGSGYTF. Complete variable domain (other parts from reference TRBV5-1 and TRBJ1-2): KAGVTQTPRYLIKTRGQQVTLSCSPISGHRSVSWYQQTPGQGLQFLFEYFSETQRNKGNFPGRFSGRQFSNSRSEMNVSTLELGDSALYLCASSPQGSGYTFGSGTRLTVV.

The table lists this clone with a few counts. This sequence joins TRBV12-3 or TRBV12-4 and TRBJ1-6, with D unresolved. Trimming shortened V by 3 bases and J by 6 bases, and 6 bases separated the two germline ends. CDR3 length: 13 amino acids. The chain's CDR3 is CASSFNSNSPLHF. CDR3 nucleotide sequence: TGTGCCAGCAGTTTTAACAGTAATTCACCCCTCCACTTT.

The genes are TRBV5-1 and TRBJ2-2, with D perhaps matching TRBD1 (6 bases). From germline, CDR1 is SGHRS and CDR2 YFSETQ. This CDR3 is built from 14 residues. V was pared by 5 bases and J by 1 base, with 9 bases between. The CDR3 sequence: CASRRQENTGELFF. CDR3 DNA: TGCGCCAGCAGACGACAGGAGAACACCGGGGAGCTGTTTTTT.

In nucleotides, the CDR3 is TGTGCCAGCAGTCTCAGGGAGAACACCGGGGAGCTGTTTTTT. Translation gives CASSLRENTGELFF. This chain links TRBV27 with TRBJ2-2; D may be TRBD1 (5 bases). V was shortened by 5 bases and J by 1 base, with 8 bases between the two germline ends. CDR1 is MNHEY and CDR2 is SMNVEV in the germline V gene (reference sequence). The CDR3 totals 14 residues.

The V gene is TRBV18, the J gene TRBJ2-5; D remains unclear. CDR3 length equals 14 residues. Germline V gene data show CDR1 as KGHSH and CDR2 as LQKENI. V lost 1 base and J 2 bases, leaving 8 bases between the germline ends. The DNA for the CDR3 is TGTGCCAGCTCACCACGGGCCCTTCAAGAGACCCAGTACTTC. Its protein is CASSPRALQETQYF. The complete variable domain, with remaining parts taken from reference TRBV18 and TRBJ2-5, reads NAGVMQNPRHLVRRRGQEARLRCSPMKGHSHVYWYRQLPEEGLKFMVYLQKENIIDESGMPKERFSAEFPKEGPSILRIQQVVRGDSAAYFCASSPRALQETQYFGPGTRLLVL.

The genes are TRBV25-1 and TRBJ1-4, with D uncertain. V was trimmed by 3 bases and J by 5 bases, leaving 16 bases between them. Looked up from germline, CDR1 is MGHDK and CDR2 is SYGVNS. This CDR3 has 16 amino acids. The CDR3 spells CASSEARVLRNEKLFF. DNA for the CDR3: TGTGCCAGCAGTGAGGCGAGGGTACTTCGGAATGAAAAACTGTTTTTT.

The V gene is TRBV29-1, the J gene TRBJ1-3; D is unresolved. CDR1 is SQVTM and CDR2 is ANQGSEA in the germline V gene. The CDR3 has 12 amino acids. Trimming stripped 3 bases from V and 0 bases from J, with 3 bases between. The CDR3 bases are TGCAGCGTTGACACCTCTGGAAACACCATATATTTT. It specifies CSVDTSGNTIYF.

CDR3 nucleotides: TGTGCCAGCAGTTTAAGTACAGGGGGCTATGGCTACACCTTC. Its protein is CASSLSTGGYGYTF. This chain joins TRBV28 and TRBJ1-2; 8 bases are a match to TRBD1. Germline-derived CDR1 and CDR2 are MDHEN and SYDVKM. Trimming removed 2 bases from V and 4 bases from J; junction bases left unmatched: 3. The CDR3 totals 14 residues.

The chain combines TRBV5-1 with TRBJ2-5; D is perhaps TRBD1 (5 bases). The length of the CDR3 is 13 residues. Trimming removed 0 bases from V and 5 bases from J, with 8 bases in between. CDR1 and CDR2 from the germline V gene are SGHRS and YFSETQ. The CDR3: CASSLGSGETQYF. As DNA, the CDR3 is TGCGCCAGCAGCTTGGGTTCAGGGGAGACCCAGTACTTC.

The chain is built from TRBV5-1 and TRBJ2-6; D unclear. Trimming left V 4 bases short and J 0 bases short, with 11 bases between. The CDR3 has 16 amino acids. Germline V CDR1 and CDR2: SGHRS, YFSETQ. CDR3 protein: CASSPPIISGANVLTF. CDR3 nucleotides: TGCGCCAGCAGCCCGCCAATCATCTCTGGGGCCAACGTCCTGACTTTC.

The CDR3 DNA reads TGTGCCAGCAGGGGTGGGACAGGGGGCCCAGAGACCCAGTACTTC. Residues: CASRGGTGGPETQYF. The chain joins TRBV28 to TRBJ2-5; 12 bases are a match to TRBD1. In germline, CDR1 is MDHEN, CDR2 SYDVKM. The CDR3 runs 15 residues. With V trimmed by 6 bases and J by 4 bases, 6 bases remained unmatched.

The chain joins TRBV19 to TRBJ2-2, with 9 bases aligning to TRBD1. CDR3 size: 16 residues. The germline V gene encodes CDR1 LNHDA and CDR2 SQIVND (reference sequence). V was pared by 5 bases and J by 1 base, with 5 bases of the junction left unmatched. The CDR3: CASSPTGQGNTGELFF. The CDR3 region has the DNA TGTGCCAGTAGTCCCACGGGACAGGGGAACACCGGGGAGCTGTTTTTT.

The chain combines TRBV19 with TRBJ1-3; no reliable D call. Per the germline V gene, CDR1 is LNHDA and CDR2 is SQIVND (reference sequence). Trimming took 10 bases from V and 1 from J, leaving 14 bases between them. The CDR3 extends over 14 amino acids. Here the CDR3 DNA reads TGTGCCACCCTCCCCACAACGTCTGGAAACACCATATATTTT. The encoded protein is CATLPTTSGNTIYF.

The chain employs TRBV19 and TRBJ1-5; no firm D call. V was shortened by 4 bases and J by 7 bases, with 11 bases between the two germline ends. The CDR3 is 13 amino acids. Germline CDR1 is LNHDA and CDR2 is SQIVND (reference sequence). Here the CDR3 DNA reads TGTGCCAGTAGTACCCGGGCTCGACAGCCCCAGCATTTT. Residues: CASSTRARQPQHF.

This clone was recorded a few times. The chain joins TRBV28 to TRBJ1-2, with D possibly matching TRBD1 (6 bases). The CDR3 extends over 13 amino acids. Trimming took off 3 bases at V and 4 bases at J, with 9 bases between the two ends. CDR1 is MDHEN and CDR2 is SYDVKM in the germline V gene. The CDR3 is CASSLGASYGYTF. CDR3 DNA: TGTGCCAGCAGTTTGGGGGCCTCCTATGGCTACACCTTC.

V gene TRBV30 combines with J gene TRBJ2-2; D remains ambiguous. V lost 2 bases and J 4 bases, leaving 8 bases between the germline ends. The CDR3 sequence is 13 residues long. Per the germline V gene, CDR1 is GTSNPN and CDR2 is SVGIG (reference sequence). Here the CDR3 DNA reads TGTGCCTGGAGTTCAGACCGCACCGGGGAGCTGTTTTTT. Amino acid sequence: CAWSSDRTGELFF.

The chain links TRBV30 to TRBJ1-2, with a weak D call TRBD1 (5 bases). CDR1 and CDR2 (germline): GTSNPN, SVGIG (reference sequence). V was pared by 0 bases and J by 8 bases, with 13 bases between. The CDR3 loop spans 13 amino acids. This chain's CDR3 is CAWSVQVEGGYTF. The CDR3 region has the DNA TGTGCCTGGAGTGTACAGGTGGAGGGGGGCTACACCTTC. Complete variable domain (other parts from reference TRBV30 and TRBJ1-2): SQTIHQWPATLVQPVGSPLSLECTVEGTSNPNLYWYRQAAGRGLQLLFYSVGIGQISSEVPQNLSASRPQDRQFILSSKKLLLSDSGFYLCAWSVQVEGGYTFGSGTRLTVV.

The chain recombines TRBV7-8 with TRBJ2-3, with 7 positions matching TRBD2. The CDR3 spans 15 residues. Germline V gene data show CDR1 as SGHVS and CDR2 as FQNEAQ. Unmatched junction bases numbered 7, after V lost 5 bases and J lost 2 bases. This CDR3 reads CASSRAGFNTDTQYF. The CDR3 nucleotides are TGTGCCAGCAGCCGAGCGGGGTTCAACACAGATACGCAGTATTTT. Full variable domain (remainder filled in from reference TRBV7-8 and TRBJ2-3): GAGVSQSPRYKVAKRGQDVALRCDPISGHVSLFWYQQALGQGPEFLTYFQNEAQLDKSGLPSDRFFAERPEGSVSTLKIQRTQQEDSAVYLCASSRAGFNTDTQYFGPGTRLTVL.

Only a few counts were recorded for this clone. The V gene is TRBV2, the J gene TRBJ1-2; D is undetermined. With 6 bases removed from V and 4 bases from J, the gap between germline ends came to 12 bases. CDR3 length equals 13 residues. CDR1 SNHLY and CDR2 FYNNEI come from the germline V gene. The CDR3: CASRPIISYGYTF. The DNA of the CDR3 is TGTGCCAGCAGGCCCATAATAAGCTATGGCTACACCTTC.

V is TRBV2 and J is TRBJ1-2, with 7 bases that match TRBD1. The CDR3 runs 15 residues. Trimming took 7 bases from V and 2 from J; bases not matched to a gene: 10. Germline V gene data show CDR1 as SNHLY and CDR2 as FYNNEI. The CDR3 protein is CASTPRGTENYGYTF. The CDR3 bases are TGTGCCAGCACTCCCCGGGGGACAGAGAACTATGGCTACACCTTC.

This clone was detected only a few times. The V gene is TRBV30, the J gene TRBJ1-2; maybe TRBD1 (5 bases). This CDR3 comprises 16 residues. Germline V gene data show CDR1 as GTSNPN and CDR2 as SVGIG (reference sequence). V gave up 0 bases and J gave up 7 bases, with 21 bases separating them. The CDR3 coding sequence is TGTGCCTGGAGTGTAATGCCCGCCTTGCGGGGCCGTGGCTACACCTTC. It encodes CAWSVMPALRGRGYTF.

The V gene is TRBV5-3, the J gene TRBJ2-7; D remains unclear. TRBV5-3 is recorded as an ORF, its role being uncertain. V gave up 2 bases and J gave up 5 bases, with 17 bases separating them. The CDR3 is 15 residues long. CDR3 sequence: CARSFQVSLCDEQYV. DNA for the CDR3: TGTGCCAGAAGCTTTCAGGTCAGCCTATGTGACGAGCAGTACGTC.

This chain joins TRBV28 and TRBJ2-5; D call uncertain. The CDR3 totals 14 residues. The ends were cut back, 7 bases at V and 5 bases at J, with 17 bases in the middle. Germline V gives CDR1 MDHEN, CDR2 SYDVKM. Written as DNA, the CDR3 is TGTGCCAGCATGTCAAGAGCCCGGAGCGAGACCCAGTACTTC. Its translation is CASMSRARSETQYF.

This chain joins TRBV24-1 and TRBJ2-3; D not certain. This CDR3 is built from 15 residues. The V gene's germline CDR1 is KGHDR and CDR2 SFDVKD. Trimming removed 2 bases from V and 5 bases from J, with 13 bases in between. CDR3 protein: CATSDYPGRLDTQYF. In DNA form, the CDR3 reads TGTGCCACCAGTGATTATCCCGGTCGTCTAGATACGCAGTATTTT.

The rearrangement joins TRBV6-2 or TRBV6-3 to TRBJ1-1, with D hard to call. Germline V lookup: CDR1 MNHEY, CDR2 SVGEGT. V lost 5 bases to trimming and J lost 2 bases, with 12 bases between them. The CDR3 is made up of 14 amino acids. The CDR3 sequence: CASSAAGRNTEAFF. CDR3 DNA sequence: TGTGCCAGCAGTGCGGCCGGTAGAAACACTGAAGCTTTCTTT.

This clone has just a few counts. This sequence joins TRBV18 and TRBJ1-6; 10 positions agree with TRBD1. The CDR3 contains 15 residues. Germline CDR1 and CDR2: KGHSH and LQKENI. J gave up 9 bases and V 2 bases, and 4 bases lay outside the gene matches. The DNA for the CDR3 is TGTGCCAGCTCACCAGGGACAGGGGAAAGTTCACCCCTCCACTTT. Amino acid sequence: CASSPGTGESSPLHF.